These T cell receptor beta chains were read from a single sample in a study of T cells in localized non-small cell lung cancer. The assay was immunoSEQ multiplex PCR, and TCRdb's table has in-frame clones only and misses some. The data show several hundred clones, with 20% to 25% seen just once and roughly 20% held by the top ten. This material consisted of normal lung tissue next to the tumor, taken before any cancer treatment. These receptors were obtained from a man aged 35-75 years with stage II lung adenocarcinoma. CDR3s include the opening cysteine and the closing phenylalanine or tryptophan. A D gene is named only where the DNA matches it firmly. Clone size, where shown, is once, few, many, or a class for clones that have expanded.

clone_size,j_call,v_call,d_call,cdr3_aa,cdr3_nt
.,TRBJ2-2,TRBV19,.,CASIRGRANTGELFF,TGTGCCAGTATTAGGGGACGCGCGAACACCGGGGAGCTGTTTTTT
.,TRBJ1-2,TRBV11-3,.,CASSSPGTGGGYGYTF,TGTGCCAGCAGCTCCCCGGGGACCGGGGGTGGGTATGGCTACACCTTC
few,TRBJ2-7,TRBV11-3,.,CASSLEGRALSSYEQYF,TGTGCCAGCAGCTTAGAGGGTCGAGCCCTGAGCTCCTACGAGCAGTACTTC
.,TRBJ2-3,TRBV6-8,TRBD2,CASSYSGVDTQYF,TGTGCCAGCAGTTACAGCGGGGTGGATACGCAGTATTTT
large,TRBJ1-1,TRBV11-3,.,CASSPRRGSNTEAFF,TGTGCCAGCAGCCCTAGGAGGGGTTCGAACACTGAAGCTTTCTTT
few,TRBJ1-2,TRBV30,TRBD1,CAWNGQGANYTF,TGTGCCTGGAATGGACAGGGGGCCAACTACACCTTC
.,TRBJ2-7,TRBV7-5,.,CASSLKNVAYEQYF,TGTGCCAGCAGCTTGAAGAACGTGGCCTACGAGCAGTACTTC
hyperexpanded,TRBJ1-2,TRBV6-8,.,CASSYDAGKDGYTF,TGTGCCAGCAGTTACGATGCGGGGAAGGATGGCTACACCTTC
.,TRBJ2-2,TRBV11-3,.,CASSLATGNTGELFF,TGTGCCAGCAGCTTGGCAACAGGGAACACCGGGGAGCTGTTTTTT
.,TRBJ2-2,TRBV6-8,TRBD1,CAIRVGTGGTGELFF,TGTGCCATCAGGGTGGGGACAGGGGGAACCGGGGAGCTGTTTTTT
.,TRBJ2-1,TRBV19,.,CASSIGRDSQRRDNEQFF,TGTGCCAGTAGTATAGGTCGGGACTCCCAACGGAGAGACAATGAGCAGTTCTTC
large,TRBJ1-2,TRBV6-8,.,CASSYSRGRGYTF,TGTGCCAGCAGTTACTCTAGGGGACGGGGCTACACCTTC
large,TRBJ2-5,TRBV11-3,TRBD2,CASSLTTSVETQYF,TGTGCCAGCAGCTTAACGACTAGCGTAGAGACCCAGTACTTC
few,TRBJ2-2,TRBV12-2,.,CASRGGGRNTGELFF,TGTGCCTCCCGCGGAGGGGGGAGGAACACCGGGGAGCTGTTTTTT
.,TRBJ2-1,TRBV10-2,.,CASSAPLGSYNEQFF,TGCGCCAGCAGCGCTCCCCTAGGGTCCTACAATGAGCAGTTCTTC
few,TRBJ1-1,TRBV6-8,.,CASSYSSTPGPFF,TGTGCCAGCAGTTACTCGAGTACCCCAGGGCCATTCTTT
.,TRBJ2-7,TRBV29-1,.,CSVLRDPNSYEQYF,TGCAGCGTCCTCCGGGACCCCAACTCCTACGAGCAGTACTTC